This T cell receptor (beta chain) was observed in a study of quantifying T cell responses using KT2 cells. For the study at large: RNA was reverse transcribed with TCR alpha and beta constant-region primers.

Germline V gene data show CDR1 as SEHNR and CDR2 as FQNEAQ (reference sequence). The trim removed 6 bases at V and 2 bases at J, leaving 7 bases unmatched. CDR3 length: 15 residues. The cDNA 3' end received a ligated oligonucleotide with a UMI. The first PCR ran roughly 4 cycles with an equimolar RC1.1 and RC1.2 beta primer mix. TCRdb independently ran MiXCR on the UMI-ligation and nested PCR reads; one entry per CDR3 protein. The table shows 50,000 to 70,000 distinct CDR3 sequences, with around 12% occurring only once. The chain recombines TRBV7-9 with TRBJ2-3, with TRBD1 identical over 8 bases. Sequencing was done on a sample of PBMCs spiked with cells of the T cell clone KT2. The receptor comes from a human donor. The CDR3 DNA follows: TGTGCCAGCAGTCCTTCGGGACAGGACACAGATACGCAGTATTTT. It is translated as CASSPSGQDTDTQYF.